The 23 T cell receptor beta chains in this list originate from one sample, sequenced in a study of T cell repertoires in MIS-A myocarditis. Assay: immunoSEQ multiplex PCR; the TCRdb copy retains only in-frame clones and omits some. The sample records 15,000 or so clones, 74% being singletons. Sequenced input: left ventricle heart tissue obtained at autopsy. The receptor source for this set is a man in his late teens or twenties with fulminant myocarditis from multisystem inflammatory syndrome in adults (MIS-A) after COVID-19.

The V gene is TRBV6-5, the J gene TRBJ1-1; a weak D match, TRBD1 (6 bases). CDR3 length: 12 residues. V was trimmed by 6 bases and J by 11 bases, leaving 16 bases between them. The germline V gene has CDR1 MNHEY and CDR2 SVGAGI. CDR3 loop: CASSFLRGIAFF. The CDR3 DNA sequence: TGTGCCAGCAGCTTCCTGAGGGGGATCGCTTTCTTT.

The V gene is TRBV11-2, the J gene TRBJ1-2, with 12 bases fitting TRBD1. The trim removed 3 bases at V and 8 bases at J, leaving 4 bases unmatched. The CDR3 covers 14 residues. Germline-derived CDR1 and CDR2 are SGHAT and FQNNGV. Here the CDR3 reads CASSFTGTGGGYTF. In DNA form, the CDR3 reads TGTGCCAGCAGCTTTACCGGGACAGGGGGCGGCTACACCTTC.

This chain connects TRBV9 to TRBJ2-1; TRBD2 matches at 12 bases. Per germline, CDR1 SGDLS and CDR2 YYNGEE. The CDR3 runs 15 residues. The ends lost 0 bases at V and 5 bases at J; junction bases unmatched: 0. Here the CDR3 DNA reads TGTGCCAGCAGCGTAGGGACTAGCGGGGACAATGAGCAGTTCTTC. It is translated as CASSVGTSGDNEQFF.

V usage is TRBV3-1 (or the pseudogene TRBV3-2) and J usage is TRBJ2-1; D is perhaps TRBD1 (6 bases). Trimming left V 3 bases short and J 9 bases short, with 21 bases between. CDR1 is LGHDT and CDR2 is YNNKEL in the germline V gene (reference sequence). There are 16 residues in the CDR3. The CDR3 DNA sequence: TGTGCCAGCAGCCAGGGGGCGCCAGGGGAGTTAAGTGAGCAGTTCTTC. Amino acid sequence: CASSQGAPGELSEQFF.

The CDR3 nucleotides read TGCGCCAGCAGCTTGGGGGTCCATAATTCACCCCTCCACTTT. Translating it yields CASSLGVHNSPLHF. V usage is TRBV5-1 and J usage is TRBJ1-6; D unresolved. V lost 0 bases and J lost 5, with 6 bases in between. The CDR3 runs 14 residues. CDR1 is SGHRS and CDR2 is YFSETQ in the germline V gene.

A few counts support this clone. This chain's CDR3 is CASSPSGQGRTEAFF. As DNA, the CDR3 is TGTGCCAGCAGTCCTTCGGGGCAGGGAAGGACTGAAGCTTTCTTT. The rearrangement links TRBV2 to TRBJ1-1, with D tentatively TRBD1 (5 bases). V lost 5 bases and J lost 5, with 18 bases in between. Germline-derived CDR1 and CDR2 are SNHLY and FYNNEI. This CDR3 has 15 amino acids.

This rearrangement joins TRBV7-9 to TRBJ2-5; either TRBD1 or TRBD2 may supply D (6 bases each). V lost 1 base to trimming and J lost 3 bases, with 9 bases between them. From germline, CDR1 is SEHNR and CDR2 FQNEAQ (reference sequence). The CDR3 length is 14 residues. CDR3 region: CASSLGRGKETQYF. The CDR3 nucleotides read TGTGCCAGCAGCTTAGGGAGGGGGAAAGAGACCCAGTACTTC.

The rearrangement links TRBV6-5 to TRBJ1-6, with TRBD1 as a possible D gene (5 bases). This CDR3 has 15 amino acids. Trimming removed 0 bases from V and 11 bases from J, with 14 bases in between. In germline, CDR1 is MNHEY, CDR2 SVGAGI. The CDR3 DNA follows: TGTGCCAGCAGTTACTCGTTTCAGGGAACGCCACCCCTCCACTTT. Translating it yields CASSYSFQGTPPLHF.

The chain links TRBV2 to TRBJ1-2; no firm D call. With 7 bases removed from V and 3 bases from J, the gap between germline ends came to 12 bases. The CDR3 consists of 13 residues. Per the germline V gene, CDR1 is SNHLY and CDR2 is FYNNEI. CDR3 region: CASTFLEDYGYTF. Here the CDR3 DNA reads TGTGCCAGCACCTTCCTCGAGGACTATGGCTACACCTTC.

V gene TRBV28 combines with J gene TRBJ1-1; no definite D call. Trimming took 4 bases from V and 1 from J, leaving 16 bases between them. The CDR3 length is 16 residues. Germline loops: CDR1 MDHEN, CDR2 SYDVKM. CDR3 coding DNA: TGTGCCAGCAGTTCTCCCGGGATCTTAAAGAACACTGAAGCTTTCTTT. Its translation is CASSSPGILKNTEAFF.

This chain joins TRBV10-3 and TRBJ1-4; 9 nucleotides match TRBD1. V was pared by 1 base and J by 0 bases, with 6 bases of the junction left unmatched. The CDR3 length is 18 residues. Germline assignment: CDR1 ENHRY and CDR2 SYGVKD. The CDR3 DNA reads as TGTGCCATCAGTGAGTGGTGGACAGGGGCAGCAACTAATGAAAAACTGTTTTTT. Translating it yields CAISEWWTGAATNEKLFF.

The chain uses TRBV15 and TRBJ2-1; 12 bases fit TRBD2. Per the germline V gene, CDR1 is LNHNV and CDR2 is YYDKDF (reference sequence). The V segment lost 4 bases and the J segment 6 bases; nucleotides outside the gene matches: 4. This CDR3 has 15 amino acids. The CDR3 DNA follows: TGTGCCACCAGCAAGACTAGCGGGAGTGGCAATGAGCAGTTCTTC. It codes for CATSKTSGSGNEQFF.

This rearrangement joins TRBV10-1 to TRBJ2-1, with 10 bases fitting TRBD2. CDR1 is WNHNN, CDR2 SYGVQD, per germline (reference sequence). J gave up 4 bases and V 0 bases, and 3 bases lay outside the gene matches. There are 16 residues in the CDR3. CDR3 region: CASSESRTSGYNEQFF. The CDR3 DNA follows: TGCGCCAGCAGTGAGTCGAGGACTAGCGGTTACAATGAGCAGTTCTTC.

This sequence joins TRBV21-1 and TRBJ2-7. TRBV21-1 is a pseudogene. The CDR3 length is 19 residues. The CDR3 sequence: CASRKKIQFLGNGVYEQYF. The CDR3 DNA is TGTGCCAGCAGGAAAAAAATTCAATTCTTGGGTAACGGTGTCTACGAGCAGTACTTC.

V gene TRBV3-1 (or the pseudogene TRBV3-2) combines with J gene TRBJ1-6; 7 bases are shared with TRBD1. Trimming cost V 1 base and J 10 bases; bases outside gene matches: 13. This CDR3 region has 17 residues. Germline CDR1 and CDR2: LGHDT and YNNKEL (reference sequence). The CDR3 DNA reads as TGTGCCAGCAGCCAAGTCGTTAGACAGGGTAAAGGATCACCCCTCCACTTT. It encodes CASSQVVRQGKGSPLHF.

V usage is TRBV6-5 and J usage is TRBJ1-5; possibly TRBD1 for D (5 bases). V shed 7 bases and J shed 2 bases, with 9 bases lying between them. Germline V gives CDR1 MNHEY, CDR2 SVGAGI. The CDR3 consists of 13 residues. The CDR3 here is CASTRDGNQPQHF. The CDR3 coding sequence is TGTGCCAGCACGCGGGACGGCAATCAGCCCCAGCATTTT.

The CDR3 nucleotides are TGTGCCAGCAGCTTGGGGGAGGTGGACCAATATAGCAATCAGCCCCAGCATTTT. Residues: CASSLGEVDQYSNQPQHF. The chain carries TRBV7-8 and TRBJ1-5; TRBD1 is a possible D gene (5 bases). This CDR3 spans 18 amino acids. Germline V gene sequence: CDR1 SGHVS, CDR2 FQNEAQ. Trimming took 3 bases from V and 0 from J, leaving 18 bases between them.

This clone appeared once. This CDR3 is also generated by other DNA sequences in the sample. The V gene is TRBV19, the J gene TRBJ2-2; no clear D. The CDR3 has 13 amino acids. The V end was cut by 4 bases, the J end by 6 bases, with 9 bases between. Germline-derived CDR1 and CDR2 are LNHDA and SQIVND (reference sequence). The CDR3 DNA follows: TGTGCCAGTAGTACCCGTTCCGCCGGGGAGCTGTTTTTT. Translation: CASSTRSAGELFF. Supplemented by reference TRBV19 and TRBJ2-2, the full variable domain reads DGGITQSPKYLFRKEGQNVTLSCEQNLNHDAMYWYRQDPGQGLRLIYYSQIVNDFQKGDIAEGYSVSREKKESFPLTVTSAQKNPTAFYLCASSTRSAGELFFGEGSRLTVL.

This rearrangement joins TRBV6-6 to TRBJ1-5; 10 positions match TRBD1. This CDR3 spans 15 amino acids. V lost 6 bases and J lost 2; bases outside the gene matches: 4. The germline gives CDR1 MNHNY, CDR2 SVGAGI (reference sequence). CDR3 in DNA: TGTGCCAGCAGCCCCGGGACAGGGGGCAATCAGCCCCAGCATTTT. It encodes CASSPGTGGNQPQHF.

V gene TRBV19 combines with J gene TRBJ1-5; D gene uncertain. Germline assignment: CDR1 LNHDA and CDR2 SQIVND (reference sequence). V lost 1 base, J lost 4 bases, and 11 bases lay in between. The CDR3 covers 15 residues. The CDR3 protein is CASSIVLGGNQPQHF. The CDR3 DNA reads as TGTGCCAGTAGTATAGTTTTGGGAGGGAATCAGCCCCAGCATTTT. The variable domain in full, with the rest retrieved from reference TRBV19 and TRBJ1-5, is DGGITQSPKYLFRKEGQNVTLSCEQNLNHDAMYWYRQDPGQGLRLIYYSQIVNDFQKGDIAEGYSVSREKKESFPLTVTSAQKNPTAFYLCASSIVLGGNQPQHFGDGTRLSIL.

The rearrangement uses TRBV12-5 and TRBJ1-5; D perhaps matches TRBD1 (5 bases). The V end lost 6 bases, the J end lost 2 bases, and 17 bases lay between the germline ends. Germline V lookup: CDR1 LGHNT, CDR2 FRNRAP. The CDR3 totals 16 residues. The CDR3 region is CASGDGAYGCNQPQHF. The CDR3, as DNA: TGTGCTAGTGGCGACGGGGCTTACGGTTGCAATCAGCCCCAGCATTTT.

The genes are TRBV6-2 or TRBV6-3 and TRBJ2-3; 7 bases are a match to TRBD1. The germline V gene encodes CDR1 MNHEY and CDR2 SVGEGT. After removal of 4 bases from V and 5 bases from J, the junction contained 12 bases not matched to a gene. This CDR3 has 16 amino acids. CDR3 DNA sequence: TGTGCCAGCAGTTCCATGGGACAGAAAGTAGGAGATACGCAGTATTTT. This gives the protein CASSSMGQKVGDTQYF.

This chain links TRBV5-1 with TRBJ2-5, with D hard to call. This CDR3 spans 14 amino acids. V was trimmed by 1 base and J by 2 bases, leaving 9 bases between them. Germline V gives CDR1 SGHRS, CDR2 YFSETQ. CDR3 amino acids: CASSLFSEQETQYF. The CDR3 DNA sequence: TGCGCCAGCAGCTTGTTTTCTGAACAAGAGACCCAGTACTTC.